Shown below are 25 T cell receptor beta chains from a single sample sequenced in a study of regulatory T cells in long-lasting Graves disease. Relying on iRepertoire HTBI primers and Arm-PCR of CDR3 regions, the team built TCR beta libraries. TCRdb fed the multiplex PCR reads into MiXCR, producing one record per CDR3 protein. This sample yields some 500,000 distinct CDR3 sequences, of which roughly 12% are seen a single time; roughly a tenth belongs to the top ten. Time point reported: newly diagnosed GD, antithyroid drugs for less than 3 months. RNA from PBMCs was the source of the TCR library. Another study also made use of these data, one on T cells in Graves' hyperthyroidism and ophthalmopathy.

The source material was peripheral blood mononuclear cells (PBMCs), sampled at new diagnosis, from a patient treated with antithyroid drugs. These receptors all come from a man in his thirties or forties with Graves disease.

This clonotype was seen many times. The chain is built from TRBV27 and TRBJ1-6, with 7 bases aligning to TRBD1. The CDR3 is 15 amino acids. CDR1 is MNHEY, CDR2 SMNVEV, per germline (reference sequence). With 6 bases clipped from V and 5 bases from J, the junction kept 7 bases outside the gene matches. CDR3 sequence (DNA): TGTGCCAGCAGACCACAGGGGAGGCATAATTCACCCCTCCACTTT. Protein sequence: CASRPQGRHNSPLHF.

The chain employs TRBV5-8 and TRBJ2-1; TRBD1 might be the D (6 bases). The germline V and J ends were trimmed by 2 bases and 8 bases, with 14 bases remaining between them. Germline assignment: CDR1 SGHTS and CDR2 YDEGEE. The CDR3 totals 14 residues. The CDR3 coding sequence is TGTGCCAGCAGCTTCAACAGGGTGGGAGATGAGCAGTTCTTC. Its protein product is CASSFNRVGDEQFF.

In its sample, this clonotype was seen a few times. One end of the junction fails to match germline, which may point to a read error. J is TRBJ1-2 and V is TRBV29-1; D may be TRBD1 (5 bases). Germline CDR1 SQVTM, CDR2 ANQGSEA. This CDR3 has 12 residues. This chain's CDR3 is CGVDRDVRGYTF. Here the CDR3 DNA reads TGCGGCGTTGATCGGGACGTTCGTGGCTACACCTTC.

The V call is TRBV15, the J call TRBJ2-7, with 8 bases fitting TRBD1. V dropped 0 bases and J dropped 2; count of bases not matched to a gene: 9. The CDR3 spans 17 residues. Germline assignment: CDR1 LNHNV and CDR2 YYDKDF (reference sequence). The CDR3 DNA is TGTGCCACCAGCAGAGATTGGCCGAGACAGGGGACCTACGAGCAGTACTTC. Its translation: CATSRDWPRQGTYEQYF.

Notes on this clonotype: This sequence may be a read error, since a much larger clone differs from it by one base. The chain recombines TRBV5-1 with TRBJ2-7; tentative D call: TRBD1 (6 bases). Germline V lookup: CDR1 SGHRS, CDR2 YFSETQ. The CDR3 is made up of 14 amino acids. The germline V and J ends were trimmed by 3 bases and 5 bases, with 15 bases remaining between them. The CDR3 DNA reads as TGCGCCAGCAGCTACACCGGGACACTGGACGAGCAGTACTTC. Translation gives CASSYTGTLDEQYF.

The rearrangement links TRBV3-1 to TRBJ2-2; D not certain. V was trimmed by 2 bases and J by 11 bases, leaving 6 bases between them. The CDR3 is made up of 11 amino acids. Germline CDR1 reads LGHDT; CDR2 reads YNNKEL (reference sequence). The CDR3 bases are TGTGCCAGCAGCCAATTATCCGAGCTGTTTTTT. This sequence encodes CASSQLSELFF.

This clonotype has at least ten counts. The chain employs TRBV11-2 and TRBJ2-1; D possibly matches TRBD1 or TRBD2 (5 bases each). Per the germline V gene, CDR1 is SGHAT and CDR2 is FQNNGV. V was trimmed by 1 base and J by 7 bases, leaving 14 bases between them. The CDR3 covers 15 residues. The CDR3 sequence is CASSLVGEFLNEQFF. The CDR3 nucleotides read TGTGCCAGCAGCTTAGTAGGGGAGTTCTTAAATGAGCAGTTCTTC. Together with reference TRBV11-2 and TRBJ2-1, the CDR3 gives the full variable domain: EAGVAQSPRYKIIEKRQSVAFWCNPISGHATLYWYQQILGQGPKLLIQFQNNGVVDDSQLPKDRFSAERLKGVDSTLKIQPAKLEDSAVYLCASSLVGEFLNEQFFGPGTRLTVL.

This clonotype came up many times. The chain combines TRBV3-1 with TRBJ1-1; D possibly corresponds to TRBD1 (6 bases). Germline loops: CDR1 LGHDT, CDR2 YNNKEL (reference sequence). The CDR3 consists of 14 residues. The V gene lost 4 bases and the J gene lost 5 bases, with 14 bases spanning the gap. CDR3 amino acids: CASSPIRQGTEAFF. In nucleotides, the CDR3 is TGTGCCAGCAGCCCCATCCGTCAGGGGACTGAAGCTTTCTTT.

The chain recombines TRBV29-1 with TRBJ2-7; D is possibly TRBD1 (5 bases). In germline, CDR1 is SQVTM, CDR2 ANQGSEA. Trimming took off 5 bases at V and 6 bases at J, with 11 bases between the two ends. This CDR3 spans 11 amino acids. CDR3 in amino acids: CSVSAGSEQYF. The CDR3 coding sequence is TGCAGCGTTTCAGCAGGGTCCGAGCAGTACTTC.

This clonotype was recorded many times. The rearrangement links TRBV12-3 or TRBV12-4 to TRBJ2-7, with TRBD1 as a possible D gene (8 bases). Between the trimmed V and J ends, which lost 6 bases and 3 bases, there was a span of 21 bases. The CDR3 has 16 residues. The chain's CDR3 is CASSQTGGVSYYEQYF. The CDR3 DNA reads TGTGCCAGCAGCCAAACAGGGGGGGTTAGTTACTACGAGCAGTACTTC.

This clonotype occurred many times. The V and J genes are TRBV2 and TRBJ2-5, with 8 bases lining up with TRBD2. The germline CDR1 and CDR2 sequences are SNHLY and FYNNEI. J lost 5 bases, V lost 6 bases, and 14 bases had no gene match. The CDR3 extends over 16 amino acids. The CDR3 loop reads CASSPIPGGGAETQYF. The CDR3 DNA reads as TGTGCCAGCAGCCCTATCCCCGGGGGGGGCGCGGAGACCCAGTACTTC.

This clonotype was seen at least ten times. The chain uses TRBV12-3 or TRBV12-4 and TRBJ2-1, with 9 bases aligning to TRBD1. This CDR3 region has 14 residues. J lost 9 bases, V lost 8 bases, and 11 bases had no gene match. DNA of the CDR3: TGTGCCAGCTTCCTCCGGGACAGGGATGGTGAGCAGTTCTTC. It is translated as CASFLRDRDGEQFF.

In this sample, this clonotype turned up once. This may stem from a read error, because a much larger clone lies one nucleotide away. The chain couples TRBV11-2 to TRBJ2-1; D is ambiguous. The CDR3 runs 17 residues. Germline values: CDR1 SGHAT, CDR2 FQNNGV. The CDR3 nucleotides are TGTGCCAGCAGCTTGACCTTGGCGGAGATCTCCTACAATGAGCAGCTCTTC. Translating gives CASSLTLAEISYNEQLF.

In its sample, this clonotype was seen many times. The V call is TRBV20-1, the J call TRBJ1-1; D remains unclear. The CDR3 has 12 residues. Germline CDR1 and CDR2: DFQATT and SNEGSKA (reference sequence). Trimming stripped 6 bases from V and 3 bases from J, with 11 bases between. The CDR3 DNA follows: TGCAGTGCCCCGGTTGTGCACACTGAAGCTTTCTTT. It yields the protein CSAPVVHTEAFF.

There are many counts of this clonotype. CDR3: CATITDSNTEAFF. CDR3 nucleotide sequence: TGTGCCACCATAACGGACAGCAACACTGAAGCTTTCTTT. V usage is TRBV28 and J usage is TRBJ1-1; D is possibly TRBD1 (6 bases). V was shortened by 10 bases and J by 2 bases, with 14 bases between the two germline ends. The CDR3 consists of 13 residues. Germline V gene sequence: CDR1 MDHEN, CDR2 SYDVKM.

This clonotype appeared many times. V gene TRBV11-2 combines with J gene TRBJ1-1, with 7 bases aligning to TRBD1. With V trimmed by 5 bases and J by 4 bases, 7 bases remained unmatched. This CDR3 is built from 14 residues. CDR1 SGHAT and CDR2 FQNNGV come from the germline V gene. Here the CDR3 reads CASSRRQGGTEAFF. CDR3 coding DNA: TGTGCCAGCAGCCGCAGACAGGGCGGCACTGAAGCTTTCTTT.

The sample holds a few counts of this clonotype. The chain combines TRBV10-3 with TRBJ1-1; D is uncertain. Trimming cost V 2 bases and J 1 base, with 5 bases left between them. Per the germline V gene, CDR1 is ENHRY and CDR2 is SYGVKD. The CDR3 contains 13 residues. The CDR3 here is CAISEVANTEAFF. The CDR3 DNA reads TGTGCCATCAGTGAGGTTGCGAACACTGAAGCTTTCTTT.

The chain employs TRBV19 and TRBJ1-1; possible D gene TRBD1, 6 bases. The CDR3 is made up of 15 amino acids. Trimming left V 5 bases short and J 1 base short, with 14 bases between. Germline V gene lookup returns CDR1 LNHDA and CDR2 SQIVND (reference sequence). The CDR3 DNA follows: TGTGCCAGTAGTGGCCAACAGGGATGGAACACTGAAGCTTTCTTT. Translated: CASSGQQGWNTEAFF.

This clonotype was detected only a few times. The rearrangement joins TRBV29-1 to TRBJ1-1; D is perhaps TRBD1 (5 bases). Germline loops: CDR1 SQVTM, CDR2 ANQGSEA. This CDR3 is built from 14 residues. V gave up 1 base and J gave up 5 bases, with 14 bases separating them. The chain's CDR3 is CSVEVEGARTEAFF. DNA for the CDR3: TGCAGCGTTGAAGTCGAAGGGGCGCGGACTGAAGCTTTCTTT.

This sequence joins TRBV5-1 and TRBJ1-5; D is undetermined. CDR1 is SGHRS and CDR2 is YFSETQ in the germline V gene. Trimming removed 4 bases from V and 6 bases from J, with 14 bases in between. CDR3 length equals 14 residues. The CDR3 sequence: CASSRDPGSQPQHF. CDR3 bases: TGCGCCAGCAGCCGGGATCCGGGGAGTCAGCCCCAGCATTTT.

This clonotype was counted ten times or more. The V call is TRBV25-1, the J call TRBJ2-1; D is possibly TRBD2 (5 bases). Trimming stripped 5 bases from V and 9 bases from J, with 11 bases between. The germline gives CDR1 MGHDK, CDR2 SYGVNS. This CDR3 has 12 amino acids. CDR3 bases: TGTGCCAGCAGTTACGGGAACTCTGAGCAGTTCTTC. Protein sequence: CASSYGNSEQFF.

This clonotype has at least ten counts. The rearrangement joins TRBV7-9 to TRBJ2-7, with D maybe TRBD2 (6 bases). CDR1 SEHNR and CDR2 FQNEAQ come from the germline V gene (reference sequence). The CDR3 has 15 residues. V lost 5 bases to trimming and J lost 5 bases, with 19 bases between them. The CDR3 nucleotides are TGTGCCAGCAGCCAAGGGTCCGGGAGCTTCAACGAGCAGTACTTC. Translation: CASSQGSGSFNEQYF.

The rearrangement links TRBV14 to TRBJ2-2, with 13 bases identical to TRBD2. Trimming took 4 bases from V and 5 from J; bases not matched to a gene: 4. This CDR3 has 16 residues. The V gene's germline CDR1 is SGHDN and CDR2 FVKESK. The DNA for the CDR3 is TGTGCCAGCAGCCGGACTAGCGGGAGAGAAACCGGGGAGCTGTTTTTT. Residues: CASSRTSGRETGELFF.

The V and J genes are TRBV3-1 and TRBJ2-7, with a weak D call TRBD1 (5 bases). Germline lookup yields CDR1 LGHDT and CDR2 YNNKEL (reference sequence). With 4 bases removed from V and 5 bases from J, the gap between germline ends came to 9 bases. CDR3 length: 12 residues. The DNA for the CDR3 is TGTGCCAGCAGCCGAGGACACGACGAGCAGTACTTC. As protein: CASSRGHDEQYF.

On this clonotype itself: A much larger clone sits a single nucleotide away, making a read error possible. The genes are TRBV6-1 and TRBJ1-1; the match to TRBD1 covers 7 bases. Unmatched junction bases numbered 11, after V lost 5 bases and J lost 5 bases. CDR1 and CDR2 from the germline V gene are MNHNS and SASEGT. CDR3 length: 15 residues. For the CDR3, the DNA is TGTGCCAGCAGTCCCTACAGGGGCGCGGGGACTGAAGCTTTCTTT. It translates to CASSPYRGAGTEAFF.